At least ten counts were recorded for the clone carrying this T cell receptor (beta chain). The antigen is undetermined. This specimen comes from a study of CD8 T cells in ankylosing spondylitis. Study-level findings and limits: Certain motif variants had earlier appeared in reactive arthritis synovial fluid and blood. Ankylosing spondylitis blood seemed to carry a telltale TCR beta motif made of fewer than 10 highly homologous variants. As reported, disease-linked clones showed significant enrichment in matched ankylosing spondylitis synovial fluid.

Using its own MiXCR run on the 5' RACE reads, TCRdb lists one record per CDR3 protein. The table shows 200,000 or so distinct CDR3 sequences, with roughly 25% occurring only once. The trim removed 1 base at V and 3 bases at J, leaving 5 bases unmatched. The CDR3 is made up of 16 amino acids. The TCR was taken from a male donor with ankylosing spondylitis or in good health (not recorded which). What was sequenced was blood, either unsorted or a sorted T cell fraction (not recorded which). V and J are TRBV12-3 or TRBV12-4 and TRBJ2-7; TRBD2 aligns across 11 bases. The CDR3 loop reads CASSLGELAGDYEQYF. The CDR3 DNA is TGTGCCAGCAGTTTAGGGGAACTAGCGGGAGACTACGAGCAGTACTTC.